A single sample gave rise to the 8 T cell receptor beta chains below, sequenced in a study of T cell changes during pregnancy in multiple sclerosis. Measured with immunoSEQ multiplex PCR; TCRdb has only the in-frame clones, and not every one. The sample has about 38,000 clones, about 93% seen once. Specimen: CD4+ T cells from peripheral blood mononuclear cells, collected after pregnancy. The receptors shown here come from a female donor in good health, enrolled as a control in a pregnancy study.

The CDR3 region is CASSRQGQGYTF. The CDR3 region has the DNA TGTGCCAGCAGTCGGCAGGGACAAGGCTACACCTTC. The V call is TRBV6-4, the J call TRBJ1-2; tentatively, D is TRBD1 (6 bases). CDR1 MRHNA and CDR2 SNTAGT come from the germline V gene. Trimming left V 5 bases short and J 8 bases short, with 12 bases between. The length of the CDR3 is 12 residues.

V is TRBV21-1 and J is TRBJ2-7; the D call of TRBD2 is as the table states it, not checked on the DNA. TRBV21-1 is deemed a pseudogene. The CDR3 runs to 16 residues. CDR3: CASSNLEREGTYEQYF. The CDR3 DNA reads TGTGCCAGCAGCAATCTTGAGCGGGAGGGCACCTACGAGCAGTACTTC.

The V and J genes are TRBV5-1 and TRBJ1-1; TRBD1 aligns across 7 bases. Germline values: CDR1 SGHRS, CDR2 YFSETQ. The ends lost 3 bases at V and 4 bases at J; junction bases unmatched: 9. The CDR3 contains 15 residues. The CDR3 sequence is CASSSETRGFTEAFF. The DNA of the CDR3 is TGCGCCAGCAGCTCGGAGACCAGGGGGTTCACTGAAGCTTTCTTT. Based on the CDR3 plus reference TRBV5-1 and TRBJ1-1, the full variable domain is KAGVTQTPRYLIKTRGQQVTLSCSPISGHRSVSWYQQTPGQGLQFLFEYFSETQRNKGNFPGRFSGRQFSNSRSEMNVSTLELGDSALYLCASSSETRGFTEAFFGQGTRLTVV.

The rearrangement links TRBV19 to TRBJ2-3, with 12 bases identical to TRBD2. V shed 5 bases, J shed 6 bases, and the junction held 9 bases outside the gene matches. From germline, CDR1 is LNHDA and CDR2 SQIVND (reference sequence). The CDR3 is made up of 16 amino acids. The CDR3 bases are TGTGCCAGTAGTCCCCGTAAGACTAGCGGGAGCGATACGCAGTATTTT. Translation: CASSPRKTSGSDTQYF.

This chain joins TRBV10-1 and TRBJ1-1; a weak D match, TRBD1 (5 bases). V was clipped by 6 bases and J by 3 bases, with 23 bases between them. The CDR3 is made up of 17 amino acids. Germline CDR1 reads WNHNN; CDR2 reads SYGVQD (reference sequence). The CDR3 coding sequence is TGCGCCAGCAGGACGATCAGGGCGTTGGTGATTCACACTGAAGCTTTCTTT. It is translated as CASRTIRALVIHTEAFF.

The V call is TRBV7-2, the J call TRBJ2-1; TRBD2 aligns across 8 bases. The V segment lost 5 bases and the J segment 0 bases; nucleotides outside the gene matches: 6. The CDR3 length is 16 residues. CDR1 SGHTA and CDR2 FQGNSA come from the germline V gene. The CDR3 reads CASSRAGDLSYNEQFF. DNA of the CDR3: TGTGCCAGCAGCCGAGCGGGAGACCTCTCCTACAATGAGCAGTTCTTC. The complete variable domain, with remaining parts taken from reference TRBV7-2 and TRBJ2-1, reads GAGVSQSPSNKVTEKGKDVELRCDPISGHTALYWYRQSLGQGLEFLIYFQGNSAPDKSGLPSDRFSAERTGGSVSTLTIQRTQQEDSAVYLCASSRAGDLSYNEQFFGPGTRLTVL.

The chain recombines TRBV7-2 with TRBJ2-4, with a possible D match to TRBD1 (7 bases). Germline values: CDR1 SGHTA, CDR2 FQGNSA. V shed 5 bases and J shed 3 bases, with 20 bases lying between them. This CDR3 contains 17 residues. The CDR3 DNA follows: TGTGCCAGCAGCCCTCAGGGGGGCACCCGGGGCAAAAACATTCAGTACTTC. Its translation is CASSPQGGTRGKNIQYF.

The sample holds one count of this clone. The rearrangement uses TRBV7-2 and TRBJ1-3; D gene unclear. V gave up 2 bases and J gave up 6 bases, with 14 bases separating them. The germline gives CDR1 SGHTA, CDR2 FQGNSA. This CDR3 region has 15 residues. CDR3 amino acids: CASSLSAAGENTIYF. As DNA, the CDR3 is TGTGCCAGCAGCTTAAGTGCCGCGGGCGAAAACACCATATATTTT.